This TCR beta chain was documented in a study of T cells in Graves' hyperthyroidism and ophthalmopathy. The overall study: Peripheral blood draws took place at initial diagnosis, ahead of any treatment. Study observations and caveats: Ophthalmopathy was model-predicted a median roughly six months pre-onset. Among thyroid clonotypes expanded above 0.001, most also appeared in blood.

This clonotype was detected ten times or more. Its antigen is undetermined. This CDR3 comprises 14 residues. Unmatched junction bases numbered 8, after V lost 7 bases and J lost 5 bases. Germline-derived CDR1 and CDR2 are MNHEY and SMNVEV (reference sequence). Amplification yielded TCR beta CDR3 regions, with RNA transcripts as the source. RT-PCR in the first round (using the HTBI primer set) targeted the TCR CDR3. Using its own MiXCR run on the multiplex PCR reads, TCRdb lists one record per CDR3 protein. There are about 620,000 distinct CDR3 sequences in the sample; around 16% occur only once, and 3.8% lies in the top ten. Diagnoses were made from clinical symptoms, serum measures (thyroxine and TRAb), thyroid ultrasound and orbital computed tomography.

V gene TRBV27 combines with J gene TRBJ2-5; 9 nucleotides align to TRBD2. The sample consisted of blood. The TCR originated in a woman in her twenties or thirties with Graves' hyperthyroidism. DNA for the CDR3: TGTGCCAGCAAAGAACTAGCGGGTTGGGAGACCCAGTACTTC. It is translated as CASKELAGWETQYF.